This entry lists 11 T cell receptor beta chains sequenced from one sample in a study of CD8+ T cells in alopecia areata. Extraction and reverse transcription of RNA yielded cDNA as the sequencing template. Using immunoSEQ multiplex PCR, the repertoire was profiled, and TCRdb retains in-frame clones only, with some absent. Of 150,000 to 200,000 clones detected, over 55% appear once; the ten largest clones hold 1.5% to 2%. Specimen: CD4+ T cells sorted from blood, collected at week 0. These receptors were taken from a human donor with alopecia areata.

This clone showed up just a few times. The chain employs TRBV7-2 and TRBJ2-5; 12 nucleotides line up with TRBD2. The CDR3 has 16 amino acids. Unmatched junction bases numbered 9, after V lost 5 bases and J lost 5 bases. Germline loops: CDR1 SGHTA, CDR2 FQGNSA. CDR3 loop: CASSRASGGARETQYF. The CDR3 DNA is TGTGCCAGCAGCCGGGCTAGCGGGGGGGCGAGGGAGACCCAGTACTTC.

The V and J genes are TRBV29-1 and TRBJ1-2, with D possibly being TRBD1 (5 bases). CDR3 length: 14 residues. V dropped 6 bases and J dropped 3 bases, with 17 bases sitting between them. Germline V gene lookup returns CDR1 SQVTM and CDR2 ANQGSEA. CDR3 DNA sequence: TGCAGCGTGGTGGACCGACTGGGGGACTATGGCTACACCTTC. The encoded protein is CSVVDRLGDYGYTF.

This clone was found a few times. The chain carries TRBV7-2 and TRBJ1-4, with TRBD1 matching over 9 bases. Losses at the gene ends were 5 bases for V and 8 bases for J; bases not matched to a gene: 9. The CDR3 contains 15 residues. CDR1 and CDR2 (germline): SGHTA, FQGNSA. In DNA, the CDR3 is TGTGCCAGCAGCCCCACTGGGACAGGGCTAGAAAAACTGTTTTTT. Translation: CASSPTGTGLEKLFF.

V is TRBV30 and J is TRBJ2-2, with D unclear. This CDR3 is 12 amino acids long. V gave up 3 bases and J gave up 5 bases, with 7 bases separating them. Germline CDR1 is GTSNPN and CDR2 is SVGIG (reference sequence). CDR3 amino acids: CAWRRGTGELFF. CDR3 nucleotide sequence: TGTGCCTGGAGAAGAGGTACCGGGGAGCTGTTTTTT.

The J gene is TRBJ1-2, the V gene TRBV29-1; D gene ambiguous. V was clipped by 3 bases and J by 8 bases, with 19 bases between them. CDR1 and CDR2 from the germline V gene are SQVTM and ANQGSEA. The CDR3 has 14 residues. DNA of the CDR3: TGCAGCGTTGAGCCAGGTGGAGGCCCCTGGGGCTACACCTTC. It translates to CSVEPGGGPWGYTF.

V gene TRBV29-1 combines with J gene TRBJ2-7, with D perhaps matching TRBD1 or TRBD2 (6 bases each). The germline CDR1 and CDR2 sequences are SQVTM and ANQGSEA. The CDR3 is made up of 13 amino acids. V lost 5 bases and J lost 2, with 13 bases in between. The CDR3 nucleotides are TGCAGCGTTCGGGGGCGACAGACCTACGAGCAGTACTTC. This encodes CSVRGRQTYEQYF.

J is TRBJ1-1 and V is TRBV10-2; D uncertain. With 3 bases removed from V and 4 bases from J, the gap between germline ends came to 6 bases. The CDR3 totals 12 residues. Germline V CDR1 and CDR2: WSHSY, SAAADI. The CDR3 coding sequence is TGCGCCAGCAGTGAACACATCACTGAAGCTTTCTTT. As protein: CASSEHITEAFF.

The CDR3 protein is CASSLSRNSPLHF. For the CDR3, the DNA is TGTGCCAGCAGTTTAAGTCGGAATTCACCCCTCCACTTT. The rearrangement joins TRBV27 to TRBJ1-6, with D unresolved. CDR1 MNHEY and CDR2 SMNVEV come from the germline V gene (reference sequence). The CDR3 totals 13 residues. Deletions cut 2 bases from V and 7 bases from J, with 6 bases between.

The V and J genes are TRBV4-3 and TRBJ2-3, with D unclear. Trimming cost V 0 bases and J 10 bases, with 14 bases left between them. The CDR3 runs to 14 residues. Germline V lookup: CDR1 LGHNA, CDR2 YSLEER. The CDR3: CASSQDPAKESQYF. In DNA, the CDR3 is TGCGCCAGCAGCCAAGATCCGGCGAAAGAGTCGCAGTATTTT.

This clone turned up a few times. The gene calls are TRBV7-2 and TRBJ2-1, with 10 bases that match TRBD2. Trimming took 1 base from V and 12 from J; bases not matched to a gene: 15. CDR1 SGHTA and CDR2 FQGNSA come from the germline V gene. CDR3 length: 17 amino acids. The DNA for the CDR3 is TGTGCCAGCAGCTTAGGGAAAAATAGCGGGGGGTCATCGACGCAGTTCTTC. Its translation is CASSLGKNSGGSSTQFF.

The chain combines TRBV6-5 with TRBJ2-5; 7 nucleotides line up with TRBD1. Unmatched junction bases numbered 5, after V lost 5 bases and J lost 5 bases. Germline V gives CDR1 MNHEY, CDR2 SVGAGI. The CDR3 is 13 amino acids. CDR3 in DNA: TGTGCCAGCAGTCAGGGGGTCAGGGAGACCCAGTACTTC. The encoded protein is CASSQGVRETQYF.